These 12 T cell receptor beta chains originate from one sample sequenced in a study of blood T cell repertoires in COVID-19. Clones were sequenced by immunoSEQ multiplex PCR, and TCRdb holds only the in-frame ones, with some missing. The top ten hold 5% to 6% of the sample, which has approximately 350,000 clones, about four fifths seen once. The sequencing input was PBMCs or T cells enriched from blood (not recorded which). Receptors were obtained from a woman aged 50 to 60 who had recovered from COVID-19.

This clone was detected once. The chain employs TRBV1 and TRBJ2-5; the D call of TRBD2 is as the table states it, not checked on the DNA. TRBV1 is an annotated pseudogene. The CDR3 runs to 19 residues. The CDR3 protein is CTSSQPKTICMASQETQYF. As DNA, the CDR3 is TGCACCAGCAGCCAACCGAAGACGATATGTATGGCTAGCCAAGAGACCCAGTACTTC.

CDR3 in amino acids: CSASGQANTEAFF. For the CDR3, the DNA is TGCAGCGCATCGGGACAGGCGAACACTGAAGCTTTCTTT. V and J are TRBV29-1 and TRBJ1-1; TRBD1 matches 8 bases. V trimming: 7 bases; J trimming: 1 base; junction bases outside the gene matches: 5. This CDR3 contains 13 residues. Germline CDR1 is SQVTM and CDR2 is ANQGSEA.

This clone was observed a handful of times. The chain employs TRBV3-1 (or the pseudogene TRBV3-2) and TRBJ1-5, with 11 bases lining up with TRBD1. CDR3 length equals 16 residues. CDR1 LGHDT and CDR2 YNNKEL come from the germline V gene (reference sequence). V lost 4 bases and J lost 6; bases outside the gene matches: 8. CDR3 sequence (DNA): TGTGCCAGCAGCCTTTCCGGACAGGGGGCCGTTCAGCCCCAGCATTTT. It translates to CASSLSGQGAVQPQHF.

This chain links TRBV19 with TRBJ1-4; a possible D gene is TRBD1 (6 bases). This CDR3 has 14 residues. Germline V lookup: CDR1 LNHDA, CDR2 SQIVND (reference sequence). Trimming took 9 bases from V and 8 from J, leaving 19 bases between them. The CDR3 sequence is CASRASGGGEKLFF. For the CDR3, the DNA is TGTGCCAGCCGGGCCTCGGGGGGCGGAGAAAAACTGTTTTTT.

The chain has TRBV12-3 or TRBV12-4 and TRBJ1-2, with D perhaps matching TRBD1 (5 bases). The CDR3 covers 12 residues. Trimming removed 3 bases at V and 8 bases at J, with 10 bases between. The CDR3 DNA sequence: TGTGCCAGCAGTTTGGGGGGAAGCGGCTACACCTTC. This encodes CASSLGGSGYTF.

The chain employs TRBV6-6 and TRBJ1-1; 8 bases fit TRBD1. Germline V gene sequence: CDR1 MNHNY, CDR2 SVGAGI (reference sequence). J was trimmed by 1 base and V by 2 bases; bases with no gene match: 3. This CDR3 has 15 residues. Written as DNA, the CDR3 is TGTGCCAGCAGTTACCATGGGACAGGGAACACTGAAGCTTTCTTT. Encoded protein: CASSYHGTGNTEAFF.

This clone has just one count. The chain carries TRBV30 and TRBJ2-1; 16 nucleotides align to TRBD2. Germline loops: CDR1 GTSNPN, CDR2 SVGIG (reference sequence). Trimming at V came to 7 bases and at J to 6 bases, leaving 6 bases not matched to a gene. This CDR3 region has 15 residues. The DNA of the CDR3 is TGTGCCTTCTCGGGACTAGCGGGGGGGCTCAATGAGCAGTTCTTC. This gives the protein CAFSGLAGGLNEQFF.

This clone was detected a few times. The V call is TRBV7-3, the J call TRBJ2-7; possibly TRBD2 for D (5 bases). Germline V gives CDR1 SGHTA, CDR2 FQGTGA. Trimming pared 6 bases from V and 2 bases from J, leaving 17 bases between. This CDR3 has 15 amino acids. CDR3 nucleotides: TGTGCCAGCAGTCTTCGGAGGCAACCCCCCTACGAGCAGTACTTC. It codes for CASSLRRQPPYEQYF.

The chain is built from TRBV18 and TRBJ1-2, with TRBD1 identical over 7 bases. Germline V gives CDR1 KGHSH, CDR2 LQKENI. The CDR3 spans 15 residues. V lost 3 bases, J lost 4 bases, and 8 bases stayed unmatched. The CDR3 sequence: CASSPEGANLYGYTF. CDR3 DNA: TGTGCCAGCTCACCGGAGGGGGCGAACCTCTATGGCTACACCTTC.

The chain couples TRBV7-2 to TRBJ1-2, with D possibly TRBD1 on 5 matching bases. The ends were cut back, 2 bases at V and 4 bases at J, with 20 bases in the middle. CDR3 length equals 17 residues. Per the germline V gene, CDR1 is SGHTA and CDR2 is FQGNSA. The CDR3: CASSLIQGGKSSYGYTF. CDR3 DNA sequence: TGTGCCAGCAGCTTAATCCAGGGAGGAAAGTCCTCCTATGGCTACACCTTC.

This clone was observed a handful of times. The chain joins TRBV30 to TRBJ1-5, with D uncertain. This CDR3 has 13 amino acids. Per germline, CDR1 GTSNPN and CDR2 SVGIG (reference sequence). Trimming removed 5 bases from V and 1 base from J, with 9 bases in between. CDR3: CAWAPLSNQPQHF. The CDR3 nucleotides are TGTGCCTGGGCCCCCCTAAGCAATCAGCCCCAGCATTTT.

The V and J genes are TRBV15 and TRBJ2-3; 12 bases agree with TRBD2. Trimming removed 3 bases from V and 6 bases from J; junction bases left unmatched: 13. CDR1 LNHNV and CDR2 YYDKDF come from the germline V gene (reference sequence). CDR3 length: 18 amino acids. CDR3 loop: CATSRLWLTSGSSDTQYF. CDR3 nucleotide sequence: TGTGCCACCAGCAGGCTTTGGTTGACTAGCGGGAGCTCGGATACGCAGTATTTT. Full variable domain (remainder filled in from reference TRBV15 and TRBJ2-3): DAMVIQNPRYQVTQFGKPVTLSCSQTLNHNVMYWYQQKSSQAPKLLFHYYDKDFNNEADTPDNFQSRRPNTSFCFLDIRSPGLGDTAMYLCATSRLWLTSGSSDTQYFGPGTRLTVL.